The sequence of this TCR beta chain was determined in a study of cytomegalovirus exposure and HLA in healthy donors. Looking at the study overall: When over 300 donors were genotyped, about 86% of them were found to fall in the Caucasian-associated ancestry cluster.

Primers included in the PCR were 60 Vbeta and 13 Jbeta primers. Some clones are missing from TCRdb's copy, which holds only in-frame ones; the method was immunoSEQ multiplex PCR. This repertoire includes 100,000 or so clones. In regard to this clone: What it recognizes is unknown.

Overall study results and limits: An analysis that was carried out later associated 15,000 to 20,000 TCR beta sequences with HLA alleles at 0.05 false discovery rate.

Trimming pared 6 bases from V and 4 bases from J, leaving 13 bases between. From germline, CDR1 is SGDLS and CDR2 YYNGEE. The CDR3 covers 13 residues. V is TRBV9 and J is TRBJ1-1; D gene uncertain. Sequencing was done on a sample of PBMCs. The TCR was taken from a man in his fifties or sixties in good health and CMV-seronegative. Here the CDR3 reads CASTRAGSTEAFF. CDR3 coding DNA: TGTGCCAGCACCCGGGCGGGAAGCACTGAAGCTTTCTTT.